This T cell receptor (beta chain) was recovered during a study of neurological immune-mediated disorders. Study-level results: HTLV-1-associated myelopathy led in TCR clonal expansion, while multiple sclerosis ranked lowest, below healthy controls.

A 10-nucleotide random UMI tagged transcripts in template-switch 5'RACE cDNA synthesis. Over 190 million TCR-beta sequences from 15-18 subjects were obtained in each sequencing run. TCRdb redid the calling of the 5' RACE reads with MiXCR, one entry per CDR3 protein. The repertoire consists of approximately 30,000 distinct CDR3 sequences, with about an eighth occurring once and the leading ten covering under 6.5%. This clonotype was seen many times. The target antigen is unknown. The time point here: technical triplicate 2. Each sorted-subset library came from fewer than 1.3 million CD4+ or CD8+ T cells. Between the trimmed V and J ends, which lost 5 bases and 11 bases, there was a span of 18 bases. Germline assignment: CDR1 SGHTA and CDR2 FQGTGA. There are 13 residues in the CDR3.

The sequence was obtained from a female donor with HTLV-1-associated myelopathy (HAM/TSP). The J gene is TRBJ1-1, the V gene TRBV7-3; tentatively, D is TRBD1 (6 bases). The specimen was CD4+ T cells from blood. For the CDR3, the DNA is TGTGCCAGCAGCATGGGACAACTAAGTGCGGCTTTCTTT. It specifies CASSMGQLSAAFF.